The clone carrying this T cell receptor beta chain was counted between two and nine times. Its cognate antigen is unknown. The data belong to a study of early T cells in non-severe SARS-CoV-2 infection. Study summary: Sequencing used unsorted whole-blood bulk RNA, so chains lack pairing. Study-level findings and limits: Lookups in VDJdb leaned toward anti-spike CD8 responses and missed private and CD4 specificities.

Each single cDNA molecule received a unique molecular identifier. MiXCR was run by TCRdb on the 5' RACE reads, yielding one entry per CDR3 protein. The repertoire holds fewer than 50,000 distinct CDR3 sequences, with approximately 12% as singletons. Looked up from germline, CDR1 is MNHNS and CDR2 is SASEGT. The CDR3 runs 14 residues. Trimming left V 1 base short and J 2 bases short, with 9 bases between. J is TRBJ2-7 and V is TRBV6-1, with D possibly being TRBD2 (5 bases). The source material was whole blood. This receptor was obtained from an adult who was a healthcare worker with PCR-confirmed SARS-CoV-2 infection or an uninfected control (not recorded which). DNA for the CDR3: TGTGCCAGCAGTGAAGAGCGGACGGCCTACGAGCAGTACTTC. As protein: CASSEERTAYEQYF.